Listed below are T cell receptor beta chains from one sample, sequenced in a study of blood T cell repertoires in COVID-19. Some clones are missing from TCRdb's copy, which holds only in-frame ones; the method was immunoSEQ multiplex PCR. The data show 130,000 or so clones, more than 85% seen once. Sequencing input: peripheral blood. The receptors come from a man aged 45-60 years with active or convalescent COVID-19. The conserved cysteine and the conserved F or W are not part of the CDR3 here. Each record gives: V gene, D gene, J gene, CDR3 protein. The D gene is left open where the match is weak.

TRBV7-2	.	TRBJ1-2	ASSAGGVAVGGYT
TRBV7-6	TRBD2	TRBJ2-5	ASSLGRLAGVQETQY
TRBV28	TRBD1	TRBJ2-1	ATTGEQAYNEQF
TRBV11-2	.	TRBJ1-2	ASSLWDKAPGGGYT
TRBV7-8	TRBD2	TRBJ2-3	ASSLVTSGSTDTQY
TRBV11-3	.	TRBJ2-1	ASSREHNEQF
TRBV2	.	TRBJ1-2	ASATGPGYGYT
TRBV2	.	TRBJ2-7	ASSEALSYEQY
TRBV6-5	.	TRBJ2-2	ASSIRDIDTGELF
TRBV30	.	TRBJ2-7	AWGRYEQY
TRBV27	.	TRBJ1-5	ASSSAGPALAQH
TRBV6-5	.	TRBJ1-2	ASAGSGGGDYGYT